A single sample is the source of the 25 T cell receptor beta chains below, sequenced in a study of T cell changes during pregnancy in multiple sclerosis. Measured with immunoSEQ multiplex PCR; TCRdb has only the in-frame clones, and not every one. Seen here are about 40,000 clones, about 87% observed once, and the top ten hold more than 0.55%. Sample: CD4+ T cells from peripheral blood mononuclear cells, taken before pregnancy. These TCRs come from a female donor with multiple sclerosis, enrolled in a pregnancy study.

DNA of the CDR3: TGTGCCACCAGCCCTTCGACAGCGGGTTTGAGGGCTTTCTTT. It is translated as CATSPSTAGLRAFF. This chain uses TRBV15 with TRBJ1-1; TRBD1 might be the D (5 bases). CDR1 and CDR2 from the germline V gene are LNHNV and YYDKDF (reference sequence). Trimming removed 5 bases at V and 11 bases at J, with 21 bases between. The length of the CDR3 is 14 residues.

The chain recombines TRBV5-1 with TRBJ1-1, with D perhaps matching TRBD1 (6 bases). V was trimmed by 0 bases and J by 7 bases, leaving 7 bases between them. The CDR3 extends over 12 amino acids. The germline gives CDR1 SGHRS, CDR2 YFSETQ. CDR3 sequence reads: CASSLGTDEAFF. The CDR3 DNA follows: TGCGCCAGCAGCTTGGGGACAGATGAAGCTTTCTTT.

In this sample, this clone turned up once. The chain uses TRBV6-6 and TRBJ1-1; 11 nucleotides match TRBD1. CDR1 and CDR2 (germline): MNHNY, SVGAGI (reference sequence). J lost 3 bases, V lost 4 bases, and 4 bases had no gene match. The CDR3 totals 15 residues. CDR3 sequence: CASSWDRGLDTEAFF. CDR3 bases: TGTGCCAGCAGTTGGGACAGGGGGTTAGACACTGAAGCTTTCTTT.

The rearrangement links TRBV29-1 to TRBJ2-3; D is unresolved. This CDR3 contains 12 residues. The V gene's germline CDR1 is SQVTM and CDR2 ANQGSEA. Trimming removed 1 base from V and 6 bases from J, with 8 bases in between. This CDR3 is CSVEALVDTQYF. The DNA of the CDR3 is TGCAGCGTTGAAGCTCTCGTTGATACGCAGTATTTT.

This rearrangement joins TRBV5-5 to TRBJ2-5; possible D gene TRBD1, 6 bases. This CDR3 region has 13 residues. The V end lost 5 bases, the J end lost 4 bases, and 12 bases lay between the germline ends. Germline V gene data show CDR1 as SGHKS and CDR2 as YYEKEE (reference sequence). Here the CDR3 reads CASSRGSAETQYF. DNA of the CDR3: TGTGCCAGCAGTAGGGGGAGCGCAGAGACCCAGTACTTC.

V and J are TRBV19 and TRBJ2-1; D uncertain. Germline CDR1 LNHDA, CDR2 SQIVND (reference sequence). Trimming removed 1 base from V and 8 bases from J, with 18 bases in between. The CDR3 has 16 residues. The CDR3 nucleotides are TGTGCCAGTAGTATAGTGGGCCCGAACCGGCTCGATGAGCAGTTCTTC. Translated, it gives CASSIVGPNRLDEQFF.

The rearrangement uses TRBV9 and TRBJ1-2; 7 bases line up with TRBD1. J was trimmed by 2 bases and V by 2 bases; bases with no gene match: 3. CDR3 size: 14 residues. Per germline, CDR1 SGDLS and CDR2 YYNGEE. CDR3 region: CASSVTGLNYGYTF. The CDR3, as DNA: TGTGCCAGCAGCGTGACAGGGTTGAACTATGGCTACACCTTC.

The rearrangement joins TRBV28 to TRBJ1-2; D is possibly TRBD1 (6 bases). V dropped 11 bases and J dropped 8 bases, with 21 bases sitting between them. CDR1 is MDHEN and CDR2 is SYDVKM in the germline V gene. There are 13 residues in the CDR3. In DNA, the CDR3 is TGTGCCGGAGGATCAACAGGGTTTTACGGCTACACCTTC. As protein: CAGGSTGFYGYTF.

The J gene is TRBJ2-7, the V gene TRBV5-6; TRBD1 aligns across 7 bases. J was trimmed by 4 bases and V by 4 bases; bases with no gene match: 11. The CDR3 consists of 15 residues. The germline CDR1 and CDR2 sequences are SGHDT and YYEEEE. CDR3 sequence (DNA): TGTGCCAGCAGCCCAGGACTCAGGGGGTGGTACGAGCAGTACTTC. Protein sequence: CASSPGLRGWYEQYF. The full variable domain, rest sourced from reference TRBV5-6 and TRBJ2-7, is DAGVTQSPTHLIKTRGQQVTLRCSPKSGHDTVSWYQQALGQGPQFIFQYYEEEERQRGNFPDRFSGHQFPNYSSELNVNALLLGDSALYLCASSPGLRGWYEQYFGPGTRLTVT.

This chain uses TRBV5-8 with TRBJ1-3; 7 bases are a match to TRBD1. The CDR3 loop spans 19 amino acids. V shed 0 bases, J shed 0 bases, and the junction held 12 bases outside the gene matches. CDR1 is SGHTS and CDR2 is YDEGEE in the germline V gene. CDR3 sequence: CASSLAIQGQIRSGNTIYF. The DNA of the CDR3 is TGTGCCAGCAGCTTGGCCATACAGGGACAGATACGCTCTGGAAACACCATATATTTT. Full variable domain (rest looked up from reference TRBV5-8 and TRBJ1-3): EAGVTQSPTHLIKTRGQQATLRCSPISGHTSVYWYQQALGLGLQFLLWYDEGEERNRGNFPPRFSGRQFPNYSSELNVNALELEDSALYLCASSLAIQGQIRSGNTIYFGEGSWLTVV.

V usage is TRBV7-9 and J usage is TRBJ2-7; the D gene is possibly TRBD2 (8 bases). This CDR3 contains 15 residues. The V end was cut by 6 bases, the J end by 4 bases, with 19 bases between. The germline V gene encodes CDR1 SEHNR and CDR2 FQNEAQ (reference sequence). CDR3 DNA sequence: TGTGCCAGCAGTTCGGGAGGGGACAGCCAGTACGAGCAGTACTTC. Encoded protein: CASSSGGDSQYEQYF.

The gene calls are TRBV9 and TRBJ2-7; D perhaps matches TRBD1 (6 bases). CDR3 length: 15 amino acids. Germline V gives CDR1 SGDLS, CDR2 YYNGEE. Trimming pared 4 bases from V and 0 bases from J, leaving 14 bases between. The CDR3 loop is CASSLLGTTSYEQYF. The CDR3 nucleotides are TGTGCCAGCAGCCTCCTTGGGACAACCTCCTACGAGCAGTACTTC.

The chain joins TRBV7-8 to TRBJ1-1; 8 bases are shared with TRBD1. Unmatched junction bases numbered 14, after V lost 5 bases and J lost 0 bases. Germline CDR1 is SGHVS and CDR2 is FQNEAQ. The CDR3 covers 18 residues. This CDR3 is CASSPPRTGLVMNTEAFF. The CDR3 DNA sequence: TGTGCCAGCAGCCCACCCCGGACAGGGCTTGTAATGAACACTGAAGCTTTCTTT.

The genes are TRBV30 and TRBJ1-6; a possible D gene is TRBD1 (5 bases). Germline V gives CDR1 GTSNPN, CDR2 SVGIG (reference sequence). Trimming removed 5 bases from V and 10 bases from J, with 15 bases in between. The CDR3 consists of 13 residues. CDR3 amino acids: CAWAGQGYSPLHF. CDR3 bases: TGTGCCTGGGCAGGACAAGGATACTCACCCCTCCACTTT.

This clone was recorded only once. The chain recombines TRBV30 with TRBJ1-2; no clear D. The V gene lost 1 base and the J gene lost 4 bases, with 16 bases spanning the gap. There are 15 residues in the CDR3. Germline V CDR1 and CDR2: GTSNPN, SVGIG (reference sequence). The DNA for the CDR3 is TGTGCCTGGAGTGCCGGTCGAGGGCGGAGCTATGGCTACACCTTC. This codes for CAWSAGRGRSYGYTF.

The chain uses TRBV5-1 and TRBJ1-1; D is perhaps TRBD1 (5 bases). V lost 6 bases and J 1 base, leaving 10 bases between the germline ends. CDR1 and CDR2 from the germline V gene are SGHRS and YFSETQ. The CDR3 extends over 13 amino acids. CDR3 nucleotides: TGCGCCAGCACGGAGGGGCCGAACACTGAAGCTTTCTTT. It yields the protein CASTEGPNTEAFF.

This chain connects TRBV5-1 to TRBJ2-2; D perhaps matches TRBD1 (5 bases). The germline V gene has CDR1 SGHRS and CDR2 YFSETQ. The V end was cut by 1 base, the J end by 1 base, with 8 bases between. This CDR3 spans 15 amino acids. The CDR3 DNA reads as TGCGCCAGCAGCTTGAGGCAGGGGAACACCGGGGAGCTGTTTTTT. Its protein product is CASSLRQGNTGELFF.

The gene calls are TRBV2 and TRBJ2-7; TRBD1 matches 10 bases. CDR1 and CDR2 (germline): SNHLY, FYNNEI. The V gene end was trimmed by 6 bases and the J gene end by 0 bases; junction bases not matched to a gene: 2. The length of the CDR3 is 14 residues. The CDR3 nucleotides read TGTGCCAGCAGGGACAGGGGGTTCTCCTACGAGCAGTACTTC. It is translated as CASRDRGFSYEQYF.

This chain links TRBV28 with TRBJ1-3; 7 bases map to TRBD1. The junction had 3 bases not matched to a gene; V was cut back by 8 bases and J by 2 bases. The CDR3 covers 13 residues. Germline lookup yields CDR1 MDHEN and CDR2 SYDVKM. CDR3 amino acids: CASLGTAGNTIYF. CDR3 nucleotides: TGTGCCAGCCTGGGGACAGCTGGAAACACCATATATTTT.

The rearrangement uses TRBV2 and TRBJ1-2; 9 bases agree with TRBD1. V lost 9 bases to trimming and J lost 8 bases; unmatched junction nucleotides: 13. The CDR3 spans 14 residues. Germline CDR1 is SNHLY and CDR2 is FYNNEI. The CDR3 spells CASTAGTGRGGYTF. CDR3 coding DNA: TGTGCCAGTACGGCCGGGACAGGGAGAGGGGGCTACACCTTC. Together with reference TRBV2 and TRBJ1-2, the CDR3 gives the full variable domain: EPEVTQTPSHQVTQMGQEVILRCVPISNHLYFYWYRQILGQKVEFLVSFYNNEISEKSEIFDDQFSVERPDGSNFTLKIRSTKLEDSAMYFCASTAGTGRGGYTFGSGTRLTVV.

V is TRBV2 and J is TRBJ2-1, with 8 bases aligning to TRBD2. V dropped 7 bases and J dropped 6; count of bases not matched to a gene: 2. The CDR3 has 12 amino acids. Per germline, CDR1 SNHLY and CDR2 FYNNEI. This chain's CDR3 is CASNGGANEQFF. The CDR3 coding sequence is TGTGCCAGCAACGGGGGGGCCAATGAGCAGTTCTTC.

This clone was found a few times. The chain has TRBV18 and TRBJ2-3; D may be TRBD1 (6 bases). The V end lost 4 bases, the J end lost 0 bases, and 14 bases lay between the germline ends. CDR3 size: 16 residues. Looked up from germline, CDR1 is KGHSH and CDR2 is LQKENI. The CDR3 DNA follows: TGTGCCAGCTCACTTACAGGGACGGGGAGCACAGATACGCAGTATTTT. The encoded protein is CASSLTGTGSTDTQYF.

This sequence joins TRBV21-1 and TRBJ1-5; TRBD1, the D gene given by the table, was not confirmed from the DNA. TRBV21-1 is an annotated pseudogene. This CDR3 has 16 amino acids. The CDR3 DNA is TGTGCCAGCAGCAAAGGGGGGGACAGGGACGGTCAGCCCCAGCATTTT. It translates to CASSKGGDRDGQPQHF.

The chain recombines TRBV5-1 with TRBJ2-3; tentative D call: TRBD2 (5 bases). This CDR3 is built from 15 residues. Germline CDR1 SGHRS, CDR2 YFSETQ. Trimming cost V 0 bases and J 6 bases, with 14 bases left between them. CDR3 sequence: CASSLADPSKDTQYF. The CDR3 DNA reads TGCGCCAGCAGCTTGGCGGACCCTAGCAAGGATACGCAGTATTTT.

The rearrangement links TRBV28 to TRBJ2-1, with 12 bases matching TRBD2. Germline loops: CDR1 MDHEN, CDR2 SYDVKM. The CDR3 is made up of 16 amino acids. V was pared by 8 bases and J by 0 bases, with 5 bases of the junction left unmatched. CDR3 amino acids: CASASGGANSYNEQFF. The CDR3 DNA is TGTGCCAGCGCTAGCGGGGGGGCCAACTCCTACAATGAGCAGTTCTTC. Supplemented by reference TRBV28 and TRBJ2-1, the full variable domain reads DVKVTQSSRYLVKRTGEKVFLECVQDMDHENMFWYRQDPGLGLRLIYFSYDVKMKEKGDIPEGYSVSREKKERFSLILESASTNQTSMYLCASASGGANSYNEQFFGPGTRLTVL.